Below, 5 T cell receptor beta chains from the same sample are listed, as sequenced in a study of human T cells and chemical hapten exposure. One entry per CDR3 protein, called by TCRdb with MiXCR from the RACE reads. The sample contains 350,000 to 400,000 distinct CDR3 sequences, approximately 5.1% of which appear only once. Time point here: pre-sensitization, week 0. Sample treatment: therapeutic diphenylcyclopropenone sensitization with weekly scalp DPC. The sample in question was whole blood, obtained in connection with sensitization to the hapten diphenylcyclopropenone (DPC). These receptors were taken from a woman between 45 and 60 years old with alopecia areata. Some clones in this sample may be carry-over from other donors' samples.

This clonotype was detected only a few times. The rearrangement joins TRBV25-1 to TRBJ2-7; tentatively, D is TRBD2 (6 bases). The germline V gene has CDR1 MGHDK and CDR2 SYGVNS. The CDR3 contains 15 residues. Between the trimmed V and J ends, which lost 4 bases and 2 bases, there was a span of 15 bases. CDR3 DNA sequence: TGTGCCAGCAGTGTATCCAGCGGGCGACCCTACGAGCAGTACTTC. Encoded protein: CASSVSSGRPYEQYF.

CDR3 sequence: CASSPGPLHGAEAFF. CDR3 nucleotide sequence: TGTGCCAGCTCCCCCGGCCCCTTACACGGGGCTGAAGCTTTCTTT. The rearrangement joins TRBV18 to TRBJ1-1; D not resolved. The CDR3 loop spans 15 amino acids. The germline V and J ends were trimmed by 6 bases and 6 bases, with 20 bases remaining between them. Germline CDR1 and CDR2: KGHSH and LQKENI.

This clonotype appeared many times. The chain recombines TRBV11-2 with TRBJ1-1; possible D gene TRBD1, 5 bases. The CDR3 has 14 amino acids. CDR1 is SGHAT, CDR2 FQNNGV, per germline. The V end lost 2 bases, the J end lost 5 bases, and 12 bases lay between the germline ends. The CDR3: CASSLRDGGTEAFF. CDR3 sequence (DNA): TGTGCCAGCAGCTTACGGGACGGAGGGACTGAAGCTTTCTTT.

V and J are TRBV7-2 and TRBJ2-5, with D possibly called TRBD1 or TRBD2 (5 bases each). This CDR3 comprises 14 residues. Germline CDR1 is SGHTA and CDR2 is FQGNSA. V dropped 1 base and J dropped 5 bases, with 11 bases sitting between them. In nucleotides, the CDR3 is TGTGCCAGCAGCTTAGTATTGGGGGACGAGACCCAGTACTTC. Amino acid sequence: CASSLVLGDETQYF.

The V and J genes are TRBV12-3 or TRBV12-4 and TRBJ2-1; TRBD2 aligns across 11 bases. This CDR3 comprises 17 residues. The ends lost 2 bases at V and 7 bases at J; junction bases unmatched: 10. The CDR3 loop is CASSLPLAGGPLNEQFF. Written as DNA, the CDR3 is TGTGCCAGCAGTTTACCCTTAGCGGGGGGGCCTTTAAATGAGCAGTTCTTC.